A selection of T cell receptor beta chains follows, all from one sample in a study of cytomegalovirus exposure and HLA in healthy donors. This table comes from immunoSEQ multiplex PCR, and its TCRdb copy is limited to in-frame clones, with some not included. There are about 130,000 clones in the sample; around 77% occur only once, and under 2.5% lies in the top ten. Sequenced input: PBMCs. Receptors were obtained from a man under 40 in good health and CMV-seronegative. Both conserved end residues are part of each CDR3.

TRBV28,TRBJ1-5,CASNVLVHQPQHF
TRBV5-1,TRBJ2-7,CASSLGTVDEQYF
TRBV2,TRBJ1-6,CASRDYWASPLHF
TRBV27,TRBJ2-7,CASSLYQGATRQYF
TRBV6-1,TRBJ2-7,CASSEQGRGSYEQYF
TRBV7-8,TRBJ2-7,CASSRLGLAGSYEQYF
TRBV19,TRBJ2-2,CASRQDRSNTGELFF
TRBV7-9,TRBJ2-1,CASSLSLSENNEQFF
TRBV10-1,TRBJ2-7,CASSESQGWGPGEQYF
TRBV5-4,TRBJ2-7,CASSYSTSYEQYF
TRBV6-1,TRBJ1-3,CASRSGGAGNTIYF
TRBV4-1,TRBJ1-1,CASSHLSGTPNTEAFF
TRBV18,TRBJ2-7,CASGVERDTDEQYF
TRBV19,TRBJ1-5,CASSIAVYSYSNQPQHF
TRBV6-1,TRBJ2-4,CASSEFWDRVFRNENIQYF
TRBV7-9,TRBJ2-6,CASSPLIGRNSGANVLTF
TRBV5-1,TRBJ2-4,CASSFGSGSAKNIQYF
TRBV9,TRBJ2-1,CASSAGAPGLKYNEQFF
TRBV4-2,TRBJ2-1,CASSQGGSGRGSSYNEQFF
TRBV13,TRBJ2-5,CASSRGRPRGTQYF
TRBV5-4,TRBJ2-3,CASSLGRASGGTDTQYF
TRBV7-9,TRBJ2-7,CASSRDSSYEQYF
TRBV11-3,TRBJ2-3,CASSLDAPGTSGTDTQYF
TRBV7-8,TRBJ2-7,CASSPGGQNYEQYF
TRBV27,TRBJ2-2,CASSFLREGPGELFF
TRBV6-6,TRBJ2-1,CASRETDEQFF
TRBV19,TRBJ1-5,CASSIGQGNMPQHF